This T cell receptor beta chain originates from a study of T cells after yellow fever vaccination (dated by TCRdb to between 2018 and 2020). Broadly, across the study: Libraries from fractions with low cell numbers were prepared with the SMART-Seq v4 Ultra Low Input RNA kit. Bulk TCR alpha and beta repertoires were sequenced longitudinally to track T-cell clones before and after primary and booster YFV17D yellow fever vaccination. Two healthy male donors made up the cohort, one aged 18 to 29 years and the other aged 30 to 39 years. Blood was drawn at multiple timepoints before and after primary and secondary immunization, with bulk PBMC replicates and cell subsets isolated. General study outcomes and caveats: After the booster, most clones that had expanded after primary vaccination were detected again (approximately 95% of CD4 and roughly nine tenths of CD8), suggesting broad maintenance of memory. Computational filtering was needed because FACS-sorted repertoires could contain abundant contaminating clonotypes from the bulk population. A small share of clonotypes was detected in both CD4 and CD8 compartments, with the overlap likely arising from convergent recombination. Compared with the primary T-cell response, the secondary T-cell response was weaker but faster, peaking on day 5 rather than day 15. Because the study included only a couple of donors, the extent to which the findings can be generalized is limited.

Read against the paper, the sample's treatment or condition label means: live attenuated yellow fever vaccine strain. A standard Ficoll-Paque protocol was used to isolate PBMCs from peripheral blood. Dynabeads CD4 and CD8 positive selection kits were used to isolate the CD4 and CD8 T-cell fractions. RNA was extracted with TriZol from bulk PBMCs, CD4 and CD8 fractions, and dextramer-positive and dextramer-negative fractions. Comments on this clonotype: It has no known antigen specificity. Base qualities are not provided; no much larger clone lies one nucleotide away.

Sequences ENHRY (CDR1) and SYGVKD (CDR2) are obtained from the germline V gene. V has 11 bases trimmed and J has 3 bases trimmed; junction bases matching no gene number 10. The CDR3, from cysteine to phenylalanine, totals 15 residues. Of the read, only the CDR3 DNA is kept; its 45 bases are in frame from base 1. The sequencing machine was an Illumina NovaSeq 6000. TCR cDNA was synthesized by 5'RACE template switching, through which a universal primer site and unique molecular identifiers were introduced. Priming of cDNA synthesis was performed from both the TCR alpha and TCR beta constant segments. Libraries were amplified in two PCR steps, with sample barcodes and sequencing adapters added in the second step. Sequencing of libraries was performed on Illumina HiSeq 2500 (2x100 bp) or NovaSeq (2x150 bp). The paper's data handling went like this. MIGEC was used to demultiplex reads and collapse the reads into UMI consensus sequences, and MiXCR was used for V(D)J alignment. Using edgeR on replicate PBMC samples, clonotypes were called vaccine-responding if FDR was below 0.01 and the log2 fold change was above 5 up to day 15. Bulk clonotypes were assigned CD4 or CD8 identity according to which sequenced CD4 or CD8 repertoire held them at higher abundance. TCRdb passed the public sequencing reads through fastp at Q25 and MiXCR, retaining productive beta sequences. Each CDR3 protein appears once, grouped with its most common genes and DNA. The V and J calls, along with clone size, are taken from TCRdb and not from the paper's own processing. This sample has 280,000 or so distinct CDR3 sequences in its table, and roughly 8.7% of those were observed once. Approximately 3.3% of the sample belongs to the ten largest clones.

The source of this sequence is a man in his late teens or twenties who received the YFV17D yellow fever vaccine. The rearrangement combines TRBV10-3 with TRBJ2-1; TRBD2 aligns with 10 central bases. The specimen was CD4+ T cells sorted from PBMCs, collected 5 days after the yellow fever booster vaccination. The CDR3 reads CAVQPRTSGYNEQFF. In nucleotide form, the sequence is TGTGCCGTCCAGCCCCGGACTAGCGGCTACAATGAGCAGTTCTTC.